This paragraph covers one T cell receptor (beta chain) sequence. Its target is unknown. One junction end disagrees with the germline gene, perhaps due to a read error. The germline V gene encodes CDR1 ENHRY and CDR2 SYGVKD. CDR3 size: 14 residues. The data are from a study of T-cell reconstitution after alpha-beta-depleted transplantation in children. The TCRbeta library was prepared with unique molecular identifiers. TCRdb re-analysed the PCR reads in MiXCR, keeping a single row per CDR3 protein. Of approximately 1,000,000 distinct CDR3 sequences listed, about 31% are singletons. Overall study findings and caveats: Roughly two months post-transplant, alpha-beta T cells reportedly originated from several hundred graft clones that had expanded. Surviving thymic progenitors and recipient T cells were the source of high TCRbeta diversity at day 60 in some patients. It was newly produced T cells that mostly accounted for T-cell counts and diversity one year after transplant.

This specimen was PBMCs, mostly from graft donor cells, taken 360 days after TCRalphabeta/CD19-depleted stem cell transplant. The chain carries TRBV10-3 and TRBJ2-5; no reliable D call. The TCR originated in a boy in the first two years of life who had a stem cell transplant for SCID, so the T cells may come from the graft donor. The CDR3 reads CAIRTDSIQEAQYF. The CDR3 region has the DNA TGTGCCATCAGGACTGACTCGATACAAGAGGCCCAGTACTTC.